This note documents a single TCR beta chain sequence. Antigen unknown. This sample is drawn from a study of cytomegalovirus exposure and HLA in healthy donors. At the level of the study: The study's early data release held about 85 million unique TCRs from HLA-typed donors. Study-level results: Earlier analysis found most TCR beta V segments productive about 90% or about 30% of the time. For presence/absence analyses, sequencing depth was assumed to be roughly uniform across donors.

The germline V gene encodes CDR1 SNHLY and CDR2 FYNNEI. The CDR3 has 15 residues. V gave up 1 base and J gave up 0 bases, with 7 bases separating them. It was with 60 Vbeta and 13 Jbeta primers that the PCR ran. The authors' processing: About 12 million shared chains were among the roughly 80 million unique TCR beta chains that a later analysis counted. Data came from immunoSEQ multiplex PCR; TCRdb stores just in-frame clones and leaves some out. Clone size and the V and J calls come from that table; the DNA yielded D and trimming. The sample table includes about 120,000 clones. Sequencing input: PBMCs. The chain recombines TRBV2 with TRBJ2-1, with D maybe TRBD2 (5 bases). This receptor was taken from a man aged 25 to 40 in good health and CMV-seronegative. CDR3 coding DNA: TGTGCCAGCAGTGAAGAAGGGAGCTCCTACAATGAGCAGTTCTTC. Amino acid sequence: CASSEEGSSYNEQFF.